These T cell receptor beta chains were read from a single sample in a study of T cells expressing NK-cell markers. Following a re-call of the 5' RACE reads, TCRdb has one entry per CDR3 protein and lacks DNA. Recorded here are about 150,000 distinct CDR3 sequences; the top ten clones represent more than 35%. The specimen sequenced was blood T cells: a sorted CD56 or NKG2C T cell subset, CD4+ or CD8+ T cells, or bulk PBMC T cells (not recorded which). These TCRs come from a woman in her 50s in good health. The CDR3 runs from the conserved cysteine through the conserved F or W.

j_call v_call cdr3_aa
TRBJ2-2 TRBV18 CAIPTADTGELFF
TRBJ1-5 TRBV15 CATSRTRGVGQPQHF
TRBJ2-1 TRBV7-8 CASSLSGSNEQFF
TRBJ2-1 TRBV2 CASSGTVNEQFF
TRBJ2-1 TRBV10-3 CAISEQASGIVEQFF
TRBJ2-4 TRBV7-9 CASSPDRGQAKNIQYF
TRBJ1-1 TRBV29-1 CSVPGHPENTEAFF
TRBJ2-1 TRBV27 CASSLPARGSYNEQFF
TRBJ2-2 TRBV12-3/TRBV12-4 CASSTSGTGGTGELFF
TRBJ1-2 TRBV12-3/TRBV12-4 CASSLGGPGYGYTF
TRBJ1-1 TRBV7-6 CASSGSTGAWNTEAFF
TRBJ2-1 TRBV10-3 CAISERREGPYNEQFF
TRBJ1-1 TRBV20-1 CSARFYGGPQRRTTEAFF
TRBJ2-7 TRBV24-1 CATSDLTGYEQYF
TRBJ1-2 TRBV7-9 CASSLSAPGEDGYTF
TRBJ2-7 TRBV29-1 CSVWTLNSYEQYF
TRBJ2-3 TRBV3-1 CASSQEEPADTQYF
TRBJ2-2 TRBV3-1 CASSQDLRGTGELFF
TRBJ1-6 TRBV6-5 CASSYSKDGPGNSPLHF
TRBJ2-6 TRBV5-4 CASLSGANVLTF
TRBJ2-7 TRBV7-9 CASSLEVREQYF
TRBJ2-7 TRBV5-1 CASHLQDGSSYEQYF
TRBJ2-1 TRBV5-5 CASSQLAGALTYNEQFF
TRBJ2-3 TRBV4-1 CASSTGRPELTDTQYF
TRBJ2-5 TRBV7-9 CASRESGGETQYF
TRBJ2-7 TRBV7-6 CASSLPGPSYEQYF
TRBJ2-6 TRBV4-1 CASSQDPAGANVLTF
TRBJ2-6 TRBV13 CASSLAGGQDSGANVLTF
TRBJ1-5 TRBV2 CASTVGQVLQPQHF
TRBJ2-7 TRBV10-3 CAISESGSRDYEQYF
TRBJ2-7 TRBV4-1 CASSHPGLGEQYF
TRBJ1-5 TRBV15 CATSRRQGGNQPQHF
TRBJ2-5 TRBV9 CASSVSGRQETQYF
TRBJ1-2 TRBV10-2 CASTHSGDFYGYTF
TRBJ2-1 TRBV5-8 CASSNLAGGEQFF
TRBJ2-1 TRBV10-3 CAIGGDWDTYNEQFF
TRBJ1-5 TRBV2 CASNKDRERNQPQHF
TRBJ2-5 TRBV7-9 CASSLTLGTEETQYF